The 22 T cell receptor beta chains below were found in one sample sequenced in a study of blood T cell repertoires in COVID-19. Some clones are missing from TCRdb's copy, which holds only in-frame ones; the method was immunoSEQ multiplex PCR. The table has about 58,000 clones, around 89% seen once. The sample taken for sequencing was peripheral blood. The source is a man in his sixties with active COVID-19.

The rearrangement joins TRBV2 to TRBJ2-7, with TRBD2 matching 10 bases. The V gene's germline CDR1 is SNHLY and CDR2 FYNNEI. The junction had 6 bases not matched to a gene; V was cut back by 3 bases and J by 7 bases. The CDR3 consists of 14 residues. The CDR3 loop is CASSDLAGAWEQYF. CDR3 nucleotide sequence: TGTGCCAGCAGTGACCTAGCGGGGGCCTGGGAGCAGTACTTC.

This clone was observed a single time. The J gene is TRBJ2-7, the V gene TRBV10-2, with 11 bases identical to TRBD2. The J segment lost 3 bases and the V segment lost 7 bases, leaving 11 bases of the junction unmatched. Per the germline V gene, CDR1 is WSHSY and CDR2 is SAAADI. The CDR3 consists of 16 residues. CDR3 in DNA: TGCGCCAGCATCGGGACTAGCGGAGGTAGACACTACGAGCAGTACTTC. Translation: CASIGTSGGRHYEQYF.

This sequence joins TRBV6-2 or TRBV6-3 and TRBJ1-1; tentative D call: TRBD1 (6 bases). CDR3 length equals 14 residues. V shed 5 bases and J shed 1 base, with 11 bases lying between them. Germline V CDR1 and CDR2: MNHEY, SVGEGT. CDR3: CASSRQAANTEAFF. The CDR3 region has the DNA TGTGCCAGCAGTCGACAGGCGGCGAACACTGAAGCTTTCTTT.

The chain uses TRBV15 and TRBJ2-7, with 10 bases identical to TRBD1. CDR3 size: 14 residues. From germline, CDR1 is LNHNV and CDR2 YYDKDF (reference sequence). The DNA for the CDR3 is TGTGCGACAAAAGGGACAGGGGATACCTACGAGCAGTACTTC. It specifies CATKGTGDTYEQYF.

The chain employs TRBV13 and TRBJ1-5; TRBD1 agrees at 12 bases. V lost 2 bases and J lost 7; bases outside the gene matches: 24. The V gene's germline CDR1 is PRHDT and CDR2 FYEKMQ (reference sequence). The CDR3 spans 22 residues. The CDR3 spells CASSLSPDRDRGLSSMEQPQHF. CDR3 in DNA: TGTGCCAGCAGCTTATCCCCCGACCGGGACAGGGGGCTATCGAGCATGGAGCAGCCCCAGCATTTT.

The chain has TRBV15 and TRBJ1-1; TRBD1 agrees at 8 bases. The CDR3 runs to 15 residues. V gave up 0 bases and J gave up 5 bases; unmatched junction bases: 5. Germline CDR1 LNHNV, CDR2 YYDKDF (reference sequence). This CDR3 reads CATSREGQGTTEAFF. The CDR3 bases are TGTGCCACCAGCAGAGAAGGACAGGGTACTACTGAAGCTTTCTTT.

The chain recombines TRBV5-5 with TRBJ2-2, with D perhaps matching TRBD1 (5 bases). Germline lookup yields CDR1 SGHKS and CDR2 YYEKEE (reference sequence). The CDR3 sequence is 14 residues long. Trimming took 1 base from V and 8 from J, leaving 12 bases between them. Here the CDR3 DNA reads TGTGCCAGCAGCTTGTTGACAGTCAAGGGGGAGCTGTTTTTT. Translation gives CASSLLTVKGELFF.

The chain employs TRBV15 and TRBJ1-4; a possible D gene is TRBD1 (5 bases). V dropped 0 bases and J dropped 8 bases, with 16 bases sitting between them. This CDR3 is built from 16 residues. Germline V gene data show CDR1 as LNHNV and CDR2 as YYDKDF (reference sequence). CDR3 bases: TGTGCCACCAGCAGAGATCGTCAGGGTTGGGCGGAAAAACTGTTTTTT. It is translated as CATSRDRQGWAEKLFF.

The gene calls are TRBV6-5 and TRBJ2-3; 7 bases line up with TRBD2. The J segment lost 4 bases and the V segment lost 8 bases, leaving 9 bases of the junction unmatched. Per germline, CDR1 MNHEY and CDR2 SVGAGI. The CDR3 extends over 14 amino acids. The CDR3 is CASPGGGGPDTQYF. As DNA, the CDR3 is TGTGCCAGCCCTGGTGGGGGGGGACCAGATACGCAGTATTTT.

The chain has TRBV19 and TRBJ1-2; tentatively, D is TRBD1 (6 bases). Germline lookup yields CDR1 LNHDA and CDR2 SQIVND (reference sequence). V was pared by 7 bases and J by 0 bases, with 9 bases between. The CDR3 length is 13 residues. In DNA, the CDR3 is TGTGCCAGTACCCGGACAGCTAACTATGGCTACACCTTC. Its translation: CASTRTANYGYTF.

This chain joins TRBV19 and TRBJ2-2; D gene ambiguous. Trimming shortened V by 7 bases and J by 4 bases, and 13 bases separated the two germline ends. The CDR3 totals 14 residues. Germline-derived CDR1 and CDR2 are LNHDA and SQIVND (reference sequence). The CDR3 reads CASTRVPSTGELFF. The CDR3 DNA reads TGTGCCAGTACCCGGGTCCCGAGCACCGGGGAGCTGTTTTTT.

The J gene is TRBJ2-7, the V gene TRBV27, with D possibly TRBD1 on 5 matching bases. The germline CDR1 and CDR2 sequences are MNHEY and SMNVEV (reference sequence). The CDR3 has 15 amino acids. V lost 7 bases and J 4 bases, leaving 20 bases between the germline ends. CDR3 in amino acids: CASIELGQGEYEQYF. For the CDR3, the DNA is TGTGCCAGCATAGAATTAGGCCAGGGTGAGTACGAGCAGTACTTC.

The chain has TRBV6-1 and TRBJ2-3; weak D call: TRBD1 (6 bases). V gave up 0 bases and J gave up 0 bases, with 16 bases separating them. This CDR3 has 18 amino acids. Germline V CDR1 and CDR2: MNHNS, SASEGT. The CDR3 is CASSEALRGTPSTDTQYF. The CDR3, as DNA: TGTGCCAGCAGTGAAGCGCTTCGTGGGACACCTAGCACAGATACGCAGTATTTT.

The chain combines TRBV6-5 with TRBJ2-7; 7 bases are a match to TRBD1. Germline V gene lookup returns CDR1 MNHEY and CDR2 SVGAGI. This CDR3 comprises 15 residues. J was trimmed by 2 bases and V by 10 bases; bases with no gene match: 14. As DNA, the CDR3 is TGTGCCACCGGGACAGCCATTGGTCCTGCCTACGAGCAGTACTTC. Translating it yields CATGTAIGPAYEQYF.

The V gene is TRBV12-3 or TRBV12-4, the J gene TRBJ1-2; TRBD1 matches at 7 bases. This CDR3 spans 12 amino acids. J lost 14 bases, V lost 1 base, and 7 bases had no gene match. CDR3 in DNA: TGTGCCAGCAGTTTAGGACAAGGGGGCCCGACCTTC. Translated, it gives CASSLGQGGPTF.

CDR3 sequence reads: CASSESPTSTDTQYF. In DNA form, the CDR3 reads TGCGCCAGCAGTGAAAGTCCGACTAGCACAGATACGCAGTATTTT. V and J are TRBV10-2 and TRBJ2-3; D not resolved. V dropped 3 bases and J dropped 0 bases, with 10 bases sitting between them. The CDR3 spans 15 residues. CDR1 and CDR2 from the germline V gene are WSHSY and SAAADI.

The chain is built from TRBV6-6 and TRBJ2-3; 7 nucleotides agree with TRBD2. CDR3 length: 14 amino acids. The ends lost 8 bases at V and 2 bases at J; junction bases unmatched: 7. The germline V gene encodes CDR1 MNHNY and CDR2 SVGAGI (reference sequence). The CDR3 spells CASLSSGYTDTQYF. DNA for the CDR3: TGTGCCAGCTTGTCTAGCGGATACACAGATACGCAGTATTTT.

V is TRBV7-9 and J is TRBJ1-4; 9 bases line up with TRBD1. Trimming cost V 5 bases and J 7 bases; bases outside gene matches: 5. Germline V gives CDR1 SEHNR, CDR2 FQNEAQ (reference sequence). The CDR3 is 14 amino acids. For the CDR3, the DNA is TGTGCCAGCAGCCCGGGACAGGGAGGTGAAAAACTGTTTTTT. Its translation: CASSPGQGGEKLFF.

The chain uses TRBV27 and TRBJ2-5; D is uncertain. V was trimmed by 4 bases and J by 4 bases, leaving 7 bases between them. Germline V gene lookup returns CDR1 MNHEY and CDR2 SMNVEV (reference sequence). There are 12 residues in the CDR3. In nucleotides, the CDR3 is TGTGCCAGCAGTTCCGTCGGAGAGACCCAGTACTTC. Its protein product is CASSSVGETQYF.

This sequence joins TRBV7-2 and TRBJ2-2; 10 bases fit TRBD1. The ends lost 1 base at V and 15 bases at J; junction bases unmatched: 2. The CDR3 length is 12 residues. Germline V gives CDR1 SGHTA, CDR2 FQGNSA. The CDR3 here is CASSLGQGALFF. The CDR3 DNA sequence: TGTGCCAGCAGCTTAGGACAGGGGGCGTTGTTTTTT.

In DNA form, the CDR3 reads TGTGCCAGCAGCGTAGACCCAGCGGGGGGGGTAGCAGATACGCAGTATTTT. This translates into CASSVDPAGGVADTQYF. The rearrangement joins TRBV9 to TRBJ2-3; 10 bases agree with TRBD2. The germline CDR1 and CDR2 sequences are SGDLS and YYNGEE. The CDR3 is 17 residues long. V trimming: 0 bases; J trimming: 4 bases; junction bases outside the gene matches: 8.

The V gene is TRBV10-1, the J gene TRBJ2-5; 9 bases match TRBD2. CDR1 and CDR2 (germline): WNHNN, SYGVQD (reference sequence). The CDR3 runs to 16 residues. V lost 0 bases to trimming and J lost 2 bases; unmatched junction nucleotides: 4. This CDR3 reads CASSESVAGVQETQYF. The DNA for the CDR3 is TGCGCCAGCAGTGAGTCGGTAGCGGGGGTTCAAGAGACCCAGTACTTC.